Each of the 5 T cell receptor beta chains below was sequenced from the same sample in a study of response to subunit inactivated influenza vaccine (dated by TCRdb to the late 2010s). The library came from RT-PCR. TCRdb shows the sequencer as Illumina HiSeq 2500. Starting from the raw public reads, TCRdb applied fastp trimming at Q25, assembled clones with MiXCR and retained in-frame beta chains. A single entry per CDR3 protein holds the most common genes and DNA from its merged rows. The sample table holds 590,000 or so distinct CDR3 sequences, of which 14% were seen once. Together, the top ten hold about 7.6% of the sample. The sequencing used PBMCs from blood, collected about 14 days before vaccination. The source is a man aged 45-65 years who received an inactivated influenza vaccine. Donor details come from another sample of the same person, matched by shared clones.

This chain uses TRBV12-3 or TRBV12-4 with TRBJ2-1, with 8 bases fitting TRBD2. The trim removed 5 bases at V and 6 bases at J, leaving 9 bases unmatched. This CDR3 is built from 15 residues. In nucleotides, the CDR3 is TGTGCCAGCAGTGCCGGGAGGGGAAAGGGCAATGAGCAGTTCTTC. Protein: CASSAGRGKGNEQFF.

This chain uses TRBV12-3 or TRBV12-4 with TRBJ2-1, with 7 bases matching TRBD2. The J segment lost 7 bases and the V segment lost 6 bases, leaving 6 bases of the junction unmatched. The CDR3 totals 13 residues. CDR3 sequence: CASSHGLVNEQFF. The CDR3 DNA reads TGTGCCAGCAGCCACGGACTAGTAAATGAGCAGTTCTTC.

This clonotype has at least ten counts. The V gene is TRBV4-1, the J gene TRBJ2-3; D is tentatively TRBD1 or TRBD2 (6 bases each). The CDR3 contains 14 residues. V was pared by 1 base and J by 5 bases, with 10 bases between. Germline V CDR1 and CDR2: MGHRA, YSYEKL. The CDR3 DNA is TGCGCCAGCAGCCAAGTGGGGGGCGTAGATACGCAGTATTTT. This sequence encodes CASSQVGGVDTQYF.

There are many counts of this clonotype. V is TRBV4-1 and J is TRBJ2-7; a weak D match, TRBD2 (5 bases). This CDR3 has 16 amino acids. V lost 0 bases, J lost 7 bases, and 19 bases lay in between. Germline V gene data show CDR1 as MGHRA and CDR2 as YSYEKL. CDR3 region: CASSQEVVEAGREQYF. In DNA, the CDR3 is TGCGCCAGCAGCCAAGAGGTTGTGGAGGCGGGCAGGGAGCAGTACTTC.

This clonotype showed up just a few times. The chain combines TRBV10-3 with TRBJ1-2; no definite D call. This CDR3 spans 13 amino acids. Germline lookup yields CDR1 ENHRY and CDR2 SYGVKD. V lost 2 bases to trimming and J lost 2 bases, with 6 bases between them. As DNA, the CDR3 is TGTGCCATCAGTGAGACGGTCAACTATGGCTACACCTTC. Protein product: CAISETVNYGYTF.